The present T cell receptor beta chain was sequenced within a study of T cell clonotyping in hematopoietic cell transplantation. Study-level points and caveats: Broader posttransplant TCR repertoire diversity was predicted by graft donor and pretransplant recipient Inverse Simpson Index values.

Between the trimmed V and J ends, which lost 4 bases and 5 bases, there was a span of 13 bases. This CDR3 region has 13 residues. Germline values: CDR1 SGHRS, CDR2 YFSETQ. Comment on this clone: The antigen is not known.

Documented time point: recipient sample about 28 days before transplant, after cytoreduction. Assay used: immunoSEQ multiplex PCR; TCRdb lists only in-frame clones, some missing. The sample holds over 45,000 clones, over 75% seen once. The origin of this receptor is a man aged 60 to 69 with biphenotypic leukemia. Some clones in this sample may be carry-over from other donors' samples. The sequencing used peripheral blood mononuclear cells, collected before stem cell transplant. V and J are TRBV5-1 and TRBJ2-7, with a tentative D call TRBD2 (5 bases). Written as DNA, the CDR3 is TGCGCCAGCAGCCTAGCTACGAAGGACGAGCAGTACTTC. Protein product: CASSLATKDEQYF.